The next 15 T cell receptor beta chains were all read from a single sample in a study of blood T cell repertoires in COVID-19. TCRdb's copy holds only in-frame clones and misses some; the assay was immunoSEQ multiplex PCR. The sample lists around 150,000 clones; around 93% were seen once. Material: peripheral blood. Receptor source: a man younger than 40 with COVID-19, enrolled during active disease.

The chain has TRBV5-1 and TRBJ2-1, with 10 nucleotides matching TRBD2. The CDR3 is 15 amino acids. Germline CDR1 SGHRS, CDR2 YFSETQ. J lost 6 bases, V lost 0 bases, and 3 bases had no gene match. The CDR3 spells CASSLDGLAANEQFF. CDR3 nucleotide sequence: TGCGCCAGCAGCTTGGATGGACTAGCGGCCAATGAGCAGTTCTTC.

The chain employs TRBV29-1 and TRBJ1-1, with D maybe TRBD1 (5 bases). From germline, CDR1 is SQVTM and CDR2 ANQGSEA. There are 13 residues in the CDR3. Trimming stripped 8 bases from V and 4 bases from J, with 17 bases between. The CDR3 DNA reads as TGCAGCTTAAACCAGGGTACGGGCACTGAAGCTTTCTTT. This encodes CSLNQGTGTEAFF.

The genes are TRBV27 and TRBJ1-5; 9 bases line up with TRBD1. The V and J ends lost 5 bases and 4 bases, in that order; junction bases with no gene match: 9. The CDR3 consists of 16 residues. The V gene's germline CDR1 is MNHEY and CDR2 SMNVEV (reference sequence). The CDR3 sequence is CASSTTTGGLNQPQHF. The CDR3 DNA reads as TGTGCCAGCAGTACTACGACAGGGGGATTAAATCAGCCCCAGCATTTT.

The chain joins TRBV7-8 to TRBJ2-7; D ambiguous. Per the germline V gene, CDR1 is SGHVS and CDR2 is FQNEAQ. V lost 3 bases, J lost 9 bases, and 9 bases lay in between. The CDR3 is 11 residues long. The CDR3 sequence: CASSFEFVQYF. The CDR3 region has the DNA TGTGCCAGCAGCTTTGAGTTTGTGCAGTACTTC.

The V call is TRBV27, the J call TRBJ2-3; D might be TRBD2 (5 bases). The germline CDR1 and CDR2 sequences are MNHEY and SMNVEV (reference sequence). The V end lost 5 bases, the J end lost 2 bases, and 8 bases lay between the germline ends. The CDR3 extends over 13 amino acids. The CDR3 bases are TGTGCCAGCAGTAGAGGGAACACAGATACGCAGTATTTT. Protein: CASSRGNTDTQYF.

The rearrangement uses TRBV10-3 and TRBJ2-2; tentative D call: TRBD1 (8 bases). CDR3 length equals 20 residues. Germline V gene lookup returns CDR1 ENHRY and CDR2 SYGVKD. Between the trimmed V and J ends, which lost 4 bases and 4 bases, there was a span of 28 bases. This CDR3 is CAISADRVIAGPASTGELFF. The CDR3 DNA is TGTGCCATCAGTGCGGACAGGGTGATAGCGGGCCCAGCGAGCACCGGGGAGCTGTTTTTT.

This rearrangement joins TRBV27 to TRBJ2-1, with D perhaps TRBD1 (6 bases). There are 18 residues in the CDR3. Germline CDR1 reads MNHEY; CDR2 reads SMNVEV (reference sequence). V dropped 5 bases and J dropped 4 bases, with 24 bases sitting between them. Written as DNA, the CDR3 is TGTGCCAGCAGTCCATCATGGGATGCAGGGGCTCTTTACAATGAGCAGTTCTTC. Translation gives CASSPSWDAGALYNEQFF.

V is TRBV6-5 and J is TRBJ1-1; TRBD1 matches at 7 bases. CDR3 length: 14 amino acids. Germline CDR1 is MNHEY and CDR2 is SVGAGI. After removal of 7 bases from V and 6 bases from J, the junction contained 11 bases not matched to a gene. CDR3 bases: TGTGCCAGCACCAGCGCTACAGGGGCCCCTGAAGCTTTCTTT. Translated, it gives CASTSATGAPEAFF.

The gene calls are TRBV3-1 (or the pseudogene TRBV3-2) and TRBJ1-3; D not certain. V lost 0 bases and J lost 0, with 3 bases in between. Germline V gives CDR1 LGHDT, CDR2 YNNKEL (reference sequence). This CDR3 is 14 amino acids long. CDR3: CASSQDSSGNTIYF. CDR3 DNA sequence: TGTGCCAGCAGCCAAGACAGCTCTGGAAACACCATATATTTT.

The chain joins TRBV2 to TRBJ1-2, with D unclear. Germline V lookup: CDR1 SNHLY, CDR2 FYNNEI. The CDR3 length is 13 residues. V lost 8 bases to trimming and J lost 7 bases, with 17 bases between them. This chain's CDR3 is CASELGVFGGYTF. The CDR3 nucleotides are TGTGCCAGCGAACTAGGAGTGTTCGGTGGCTACACCTTC. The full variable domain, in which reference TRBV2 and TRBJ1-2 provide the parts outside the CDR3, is EPEVTQTPSHQVTQMGQEVILRCVPISNHLYFYWYRQILGQKVEFLVSFYNNEISEKSEIFDDQFSVERPDGSNFTLKIRSTKLEDSAMYFCASELGVFGGYTFGSGTRLTVV.

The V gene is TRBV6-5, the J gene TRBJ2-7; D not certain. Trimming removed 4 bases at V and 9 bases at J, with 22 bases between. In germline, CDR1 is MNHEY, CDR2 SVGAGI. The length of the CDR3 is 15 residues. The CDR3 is CASSSAPRSFSGQYF. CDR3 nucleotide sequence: TGTGCCAGCAGTTCAGCCCCTAGGTCCTTCTCCGGGCAGTACTTC.

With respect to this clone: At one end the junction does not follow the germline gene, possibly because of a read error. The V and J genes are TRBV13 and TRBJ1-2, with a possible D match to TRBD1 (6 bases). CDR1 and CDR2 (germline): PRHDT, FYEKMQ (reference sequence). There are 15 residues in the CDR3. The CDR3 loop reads CASSLGRTAPYGYAF. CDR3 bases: TGTGCCAGCAGCTTAGGCCGGACAGCCCCCTATGGCTACGCCTTC.

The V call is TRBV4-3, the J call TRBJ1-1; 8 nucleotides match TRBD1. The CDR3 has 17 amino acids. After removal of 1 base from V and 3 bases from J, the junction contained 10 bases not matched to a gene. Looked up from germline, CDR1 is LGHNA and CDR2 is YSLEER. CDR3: CASSQGDRTSRHTEAFF. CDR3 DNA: TGCGCCAGCAGCCAAGGGGACAGGACCTCGAGACACACTGAAGCTTTCTTT.

CDR3 residues: CASSPMQPGQKNIQYF. DNA of the CDR3: TGTGCCAGCTCACCGATGCAACCGGGACAGAAAAACATTCAGTACTTC. The chain combines TRBV18 with TRBJ2-4; 7 bases map to TRBD1. V shed 3 bases and J 4 bases; nucleotides not matched to a gene: 9. There are 16 residues in the CDR3. Germline V gene data show CDR1 as KGHSH and CDR2 as LQKENI.

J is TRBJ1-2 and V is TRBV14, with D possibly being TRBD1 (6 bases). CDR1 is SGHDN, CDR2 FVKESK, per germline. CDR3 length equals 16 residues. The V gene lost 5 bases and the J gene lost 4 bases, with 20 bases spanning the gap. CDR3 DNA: TGTGCCAGCAGCTTAGGGACAAGGGGAGCTGGCTATGGCTACACCTTC. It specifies CASSLGTRGAGYGYTF.